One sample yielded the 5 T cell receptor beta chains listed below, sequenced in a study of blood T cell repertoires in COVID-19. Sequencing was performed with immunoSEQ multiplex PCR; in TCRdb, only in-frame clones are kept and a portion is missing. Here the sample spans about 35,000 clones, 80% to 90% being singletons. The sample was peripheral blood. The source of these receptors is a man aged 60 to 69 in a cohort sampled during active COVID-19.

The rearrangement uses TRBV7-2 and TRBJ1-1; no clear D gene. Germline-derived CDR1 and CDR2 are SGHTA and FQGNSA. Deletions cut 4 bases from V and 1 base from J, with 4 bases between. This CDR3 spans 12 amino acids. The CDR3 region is CASSSQNTEAFF. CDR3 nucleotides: TGTGCCAGCAGCTCACAGAACACTGAAGCTTTCTTT.

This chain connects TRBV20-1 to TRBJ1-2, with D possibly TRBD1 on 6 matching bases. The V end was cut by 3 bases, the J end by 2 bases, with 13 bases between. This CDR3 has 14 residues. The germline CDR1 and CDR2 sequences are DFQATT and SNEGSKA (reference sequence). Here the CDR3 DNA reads TGCAGTGCTAGTGGTGACAGGACGAACTATGGCTACACCTTC. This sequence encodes CSASGDRTNYGYTF.

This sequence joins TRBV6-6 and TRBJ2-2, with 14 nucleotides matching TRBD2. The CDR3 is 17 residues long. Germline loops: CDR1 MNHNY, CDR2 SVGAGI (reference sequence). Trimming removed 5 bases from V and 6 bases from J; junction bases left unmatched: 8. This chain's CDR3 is CASSRLAGGPVSGELFF. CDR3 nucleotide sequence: TGTGCCAGCAGTCGACTAGCGGGAGGGCCCGTCTCCGGGGAGCTGTTTTTT.

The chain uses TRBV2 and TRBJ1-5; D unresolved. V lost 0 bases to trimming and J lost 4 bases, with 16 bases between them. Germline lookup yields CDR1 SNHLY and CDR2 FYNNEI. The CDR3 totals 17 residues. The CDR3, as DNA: TGTGCCAGCAGTGAAGCGCGTTTCGCCCGCCTGAATCAGCCCCAGCATTTT. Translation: CASSEARFARLNQPQHF. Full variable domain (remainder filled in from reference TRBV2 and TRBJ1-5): EPEVTQTPSHQVTQMGQEVILRCVPISNHLYFYWYRQILGQKVEFLVSFYNNEISEKSEIFDDQFSVERPDGSNFTLKIRSTKLEDSAMYFCASSEARFARLNQPQHFGDGTRLSIL.

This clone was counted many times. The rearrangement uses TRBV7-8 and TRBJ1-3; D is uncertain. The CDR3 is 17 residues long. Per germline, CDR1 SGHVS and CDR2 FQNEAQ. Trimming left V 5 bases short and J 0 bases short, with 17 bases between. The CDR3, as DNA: TGTGCCAGCAGCCTCTACTTCGGGGATGGCTCTGGAAACACCATATATTTT. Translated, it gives CASSLYFGDGSGNTIYF.